This T cell receptor beta chain was profiled in a study of blood T cell repertoires in COVID-19. At the level of the study: Material from acute and convalescent COVID-19 was sourced from the United States, Italy and Spain.

CDR1 is MNHEY, CDR2 SVGAGI, per germline. V shed 6 bases and J shed 0 bases, with 12 bases lying between them. The CDR3 loop spans 14 amino acids. Original handling: Amplification of reference gene primers provided the estimated nucleated cell counts. The assay was immunoSEQ multiplex PCR, and TCRdb's table has in-frame clones only and misses some. V and J calls and clone size are those listed in that table; D and trimming were worked out from the DNA. Among 130,000 to 150,000 clones listed, approximately 81% were seen once. The chain joins TRBV6-5 to TRBJ2-7; D gene ambiguous. This clonotype was sampled from a human donor with acute or convalescent COVID-19. The donor label of this sample is uncertain. The sequenced sample was peripheral blood. Here the CDR3 reads CASSPDSRSYEQYF. The DNA for the CDR3 is TGTGCCAGCAGCCCCGACTCCCGCTCCTACGAGCAGTACTTC.